This TCR beta chain stems from a study of shared clonotypes between healthy human individuals. Study results and limitations: Blood was the sole source, and tissue repertoires probably differ.

Comments on this clone: Its target is unknown.

Deletions cut 1 base from V and 4 bases from J, with 15 bases between. The germline gives CDR1 SGHRS, CDR2 YFSETQ. CDR3 length: 17 residues. The authors distributed each subset's genomic DNA evenly over several immunoSEQ plates. The data were produced by immunoSEQ multiplex PCR, yet TCRdb's version contains in-frame clones alone and is incomplete. The sample includes around 2.5 million clones, roughly 93% of them seen just once. From CD4+ cells came CD45RA+ naive and CD45RA-negative memory subsets. This clonotype was obtained from a man in his late teens or twenties in good health. Some clones in this sample may be carry-over from other donors' samples. The specimen was naive CD4+ T cells from PBMCs. Noted subset: CD45RA+ positively selected. The chain recombines TRBV5-1 with TRBJ2-6; the D gene is possibly TRBD1 (6 bases). In DNA form, the CDR3 reads TGCGCCAGCAGCTTGACAGGGACAACTTACGGGGCCAACGTCCTGACTTTC. Translated: CASSLTGTTYGANVLTF. The variable domain in full, with the rest retrieved from reference TRBV5-1 and TRBJ2-6, is KAGVTQTPRYLIKTRGQQVTLSCSPISGHRSVSWYQQTPGQGLQFLFEYFSETQRNKGNFPGRFSGRQFSNSRSEMNVSTLELGDSALYLCASSLTGTTYGANVLTFGAGSRLTVL.